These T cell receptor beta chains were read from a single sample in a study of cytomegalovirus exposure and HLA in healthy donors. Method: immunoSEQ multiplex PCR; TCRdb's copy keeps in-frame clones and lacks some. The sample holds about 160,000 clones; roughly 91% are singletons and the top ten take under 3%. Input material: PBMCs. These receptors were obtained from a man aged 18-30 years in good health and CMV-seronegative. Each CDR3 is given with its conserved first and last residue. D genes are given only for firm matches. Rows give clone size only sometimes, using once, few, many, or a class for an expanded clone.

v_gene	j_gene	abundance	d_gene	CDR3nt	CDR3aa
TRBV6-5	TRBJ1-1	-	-	TGTGCCAGCAGTAGACCAGGGTTCGGCACTGAAGCTTTCTTT	CASSRPGFGTEAFF
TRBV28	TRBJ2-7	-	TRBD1	TGTGCCAGCAGTTTCGGGACAGGGTTCTACGAGCAGTACTTC	CASSFGTGFYEQYF
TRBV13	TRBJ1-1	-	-	TGTGCCAGCAGCCACGGACTAAACACTGAAGCTTTCTTT	CASSHGLNTEAFF
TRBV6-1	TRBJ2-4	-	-	TGTGCCAGCAGTCCAGGCGAGATAGCCAAAAACATTCAGTACTTC	CASSPGEIAKNIQYF
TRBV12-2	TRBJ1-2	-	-	TGTGCAAGTCGCTTGGACAGCTTTGGTAGGGGGGGCTACTATGGCTACACCTTC	CASRLDSFGRGGYYGYTF
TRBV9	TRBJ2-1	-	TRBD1	TGTGCCAGCAGCGTCAAACAGGGGGCGATCAATGAGCAGTTCTTC	CASSVKQGAINEQFF
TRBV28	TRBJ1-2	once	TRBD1	TGTGCCAGCAGCCTAAATGGACAGGGCACAACCTACACCTTC	CASSLNGQGTTYTF
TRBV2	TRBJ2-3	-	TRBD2	TGTGCCAGCAGACTAGCGGGAGGGCTTAAAGCAGATACGCAGTATTTT	CASRLAGGLKADTQYF
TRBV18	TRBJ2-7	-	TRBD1	TGTGCCAGCTCTCAAGCATCCGCCGCGACAGGGGGCTCCGAGCAGTACTTC	CASSQASAATGGSEQYF
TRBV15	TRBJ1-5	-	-	TGTGCCACCAGCAGTACAGCAAGCAATCAGCCCCAGCATTTT	CATSSTASNQPQHF
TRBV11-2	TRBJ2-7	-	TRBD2	TGTGCCAGCAGTCGTCTGACGGGGGAGGGCCCCCAGTACTTC	CASSRLTGEGPQYF
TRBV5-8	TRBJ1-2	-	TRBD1	TGTGCCAGCAGCCCTCAGGGGGCGCGGGGCTACACCTTC	CASSPQGARGYTF
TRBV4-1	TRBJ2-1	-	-	TGCGCCAGCAGCCAAGCGGCCTTAGGGGGAAACGAGTTCTTC	CASSQAALGGNEFF
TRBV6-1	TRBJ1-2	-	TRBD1	TGTGCCAGCAGTAAAGGGACAGTAGGCTATGGCTACACCTTC	CASSKGTVGYGYTF